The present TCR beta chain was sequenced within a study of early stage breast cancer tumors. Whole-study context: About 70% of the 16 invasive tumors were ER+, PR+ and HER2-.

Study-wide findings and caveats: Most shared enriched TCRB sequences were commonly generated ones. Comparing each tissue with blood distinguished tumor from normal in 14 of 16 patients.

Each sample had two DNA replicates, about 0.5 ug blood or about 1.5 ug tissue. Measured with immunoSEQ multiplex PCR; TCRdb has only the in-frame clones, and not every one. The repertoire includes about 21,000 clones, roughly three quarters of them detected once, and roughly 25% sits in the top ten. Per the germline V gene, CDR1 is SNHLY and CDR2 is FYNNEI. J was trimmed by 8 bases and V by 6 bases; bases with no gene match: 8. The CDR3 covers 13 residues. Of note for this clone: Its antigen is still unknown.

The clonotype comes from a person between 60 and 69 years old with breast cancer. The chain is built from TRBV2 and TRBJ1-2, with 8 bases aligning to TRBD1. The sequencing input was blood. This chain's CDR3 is CASSATGVGGYTF. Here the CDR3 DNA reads TGTGCCAGCAGCGCGACAGGGGTTGGCGGCTACACCTTC.